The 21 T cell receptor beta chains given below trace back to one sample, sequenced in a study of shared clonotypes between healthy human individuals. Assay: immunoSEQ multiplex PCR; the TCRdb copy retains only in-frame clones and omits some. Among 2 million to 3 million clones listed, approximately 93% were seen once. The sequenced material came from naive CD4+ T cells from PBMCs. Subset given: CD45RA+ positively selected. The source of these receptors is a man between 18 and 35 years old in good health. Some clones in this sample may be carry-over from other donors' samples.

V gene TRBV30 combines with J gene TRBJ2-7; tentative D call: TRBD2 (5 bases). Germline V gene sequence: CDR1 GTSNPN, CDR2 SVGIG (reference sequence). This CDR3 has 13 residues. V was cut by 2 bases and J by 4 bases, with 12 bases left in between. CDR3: CAWSFRTPYEQYF. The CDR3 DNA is TGTGCCTGGAGTTTCAGGACTCCGTACGAGCAGTACTTC.

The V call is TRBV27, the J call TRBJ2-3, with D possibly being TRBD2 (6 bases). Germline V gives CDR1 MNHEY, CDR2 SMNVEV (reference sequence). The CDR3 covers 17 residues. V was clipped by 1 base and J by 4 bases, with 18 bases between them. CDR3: CASSLLGGTAGADTQYF. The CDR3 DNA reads TGTGCCAGCAGTTTATTGGGGGGAACGGCCGGGGCAGATACGCAGTATTTT.

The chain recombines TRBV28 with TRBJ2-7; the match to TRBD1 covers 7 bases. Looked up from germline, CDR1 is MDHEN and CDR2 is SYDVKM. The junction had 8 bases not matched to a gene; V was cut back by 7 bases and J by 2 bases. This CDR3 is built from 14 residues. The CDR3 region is CASKTHRGAYEQYF. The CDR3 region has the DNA TGTGCCAGCAAAACTCACAGGGGAGCCTACGAGCAGTACTTC.

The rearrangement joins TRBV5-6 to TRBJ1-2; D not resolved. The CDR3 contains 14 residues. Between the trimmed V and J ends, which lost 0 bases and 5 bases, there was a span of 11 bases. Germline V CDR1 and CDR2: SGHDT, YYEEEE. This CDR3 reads CASSLGSSAYGYTF. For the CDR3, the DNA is TGTGCCAGCAGCTTGGGATCATCAGCTTATGGCTACACCTTC.

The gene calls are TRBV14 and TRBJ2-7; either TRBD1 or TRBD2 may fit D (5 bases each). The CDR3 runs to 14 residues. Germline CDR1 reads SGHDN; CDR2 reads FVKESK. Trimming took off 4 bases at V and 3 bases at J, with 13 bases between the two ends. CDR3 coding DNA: TGTGCCAGCAGCCCGCTGGGACGGGGCTACGAGCAGTACTTC. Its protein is CASSPLGRGYEQYF. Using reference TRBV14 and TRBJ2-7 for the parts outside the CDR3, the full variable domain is EAGVTQFPSHSVIEKGQTVTLRCDPISGHDNLYWYRRVMGKEIKFLLHFVKESKQDESGMPNNRFLAERTGGTYSTLKVQPAELEDSGVYFCASSPLGRGYEQYFGPGTRLTVT.

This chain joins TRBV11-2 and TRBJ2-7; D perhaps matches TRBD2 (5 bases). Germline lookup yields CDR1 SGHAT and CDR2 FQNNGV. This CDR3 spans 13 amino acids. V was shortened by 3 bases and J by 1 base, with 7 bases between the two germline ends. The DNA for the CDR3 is TGTGCCAGCAGCTTTGGGAGTTCCTACGAGCAGTACTTC. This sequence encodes CASSFGSSYEQYF.

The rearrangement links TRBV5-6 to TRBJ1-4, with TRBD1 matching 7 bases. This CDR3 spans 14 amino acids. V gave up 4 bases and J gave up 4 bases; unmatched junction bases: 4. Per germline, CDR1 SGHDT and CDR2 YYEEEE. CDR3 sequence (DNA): TGTGCCAGCAGCGTACGGGACAGTAATGAAAAACTGTTTTTT. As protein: CASSVRDSNEKLFF. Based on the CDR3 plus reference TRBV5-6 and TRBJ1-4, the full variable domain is DAGVTQSPTHLIKTRGQQVTLRCSPKSGHDTVSWYQQALGQGPQFIFQYYEEEERQRGNFPDRFSGHQFPNYSSELNVNALLLGDSALYLCASSVRDSNEKLFFGSGTQLSVL.

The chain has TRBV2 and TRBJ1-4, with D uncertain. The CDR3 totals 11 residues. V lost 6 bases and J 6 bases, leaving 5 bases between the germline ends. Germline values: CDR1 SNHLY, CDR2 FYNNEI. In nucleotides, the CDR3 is TGTGCCAGCAGATCTTATGAAAAACTGTTTTTT. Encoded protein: CASRSYEKLFF. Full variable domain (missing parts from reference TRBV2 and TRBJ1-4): EPEVTQTPSHQVTQMGQEVILRCVPISNHLYFYWYRQILGQKVEFLVSFYNNEISEKSEIFDDQFSVERPDGSNFTLKIRSTKLEDSAMYFCASRSYEKLFFGSGTQLSVL.

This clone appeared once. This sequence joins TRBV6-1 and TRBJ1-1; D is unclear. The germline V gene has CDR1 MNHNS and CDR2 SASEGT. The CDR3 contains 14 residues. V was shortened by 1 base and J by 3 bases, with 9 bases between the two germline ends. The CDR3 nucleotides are TGTGCCAGCAGTGAAGTTCGCAGTCACACTGAAGCTTTCTTT. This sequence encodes CASSEVRSHTEAFF.

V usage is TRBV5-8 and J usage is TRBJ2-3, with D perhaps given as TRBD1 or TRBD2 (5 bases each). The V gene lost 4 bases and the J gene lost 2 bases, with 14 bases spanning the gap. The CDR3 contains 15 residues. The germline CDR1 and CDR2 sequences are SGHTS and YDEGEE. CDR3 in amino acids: CASSTGDGPTDTQYF. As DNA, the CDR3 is TGTGCCAGCAGCACCGGGGACGGGCCCACAGATACGCAGTATTTT.

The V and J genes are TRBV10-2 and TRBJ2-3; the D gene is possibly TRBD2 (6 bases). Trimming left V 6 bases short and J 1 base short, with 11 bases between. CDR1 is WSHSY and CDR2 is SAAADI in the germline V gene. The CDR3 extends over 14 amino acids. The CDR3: CASRGGPGTDTQYF. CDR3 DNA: TGCGCCAGCAGAGGAGGGCCTGGCACAGATACGCAGTATTTT.

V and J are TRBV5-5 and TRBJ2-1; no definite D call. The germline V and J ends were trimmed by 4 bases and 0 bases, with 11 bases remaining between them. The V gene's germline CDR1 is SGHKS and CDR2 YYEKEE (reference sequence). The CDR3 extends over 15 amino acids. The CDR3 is CASSPTVSSYNEQFF. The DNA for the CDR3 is TGTGCCAGCAGCCCGACCGTTAGCTCCTACAATGAGCAGTTCTTC.

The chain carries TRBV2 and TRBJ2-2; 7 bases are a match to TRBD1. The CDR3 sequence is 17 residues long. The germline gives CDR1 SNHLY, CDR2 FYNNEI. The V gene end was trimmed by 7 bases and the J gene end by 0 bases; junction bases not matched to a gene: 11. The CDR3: CASNLPRTGANTGELFF. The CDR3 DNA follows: TGTGCCAGCAACCTACCTCGGACAGGAGCGAACACCGGGGAGCTGTTTTTT.

The CDR3 DNA follows: TGCGCCAGCAGCTGGGGACTAGTACACACAGATACGCAGTATTTT. Translating gives CASSWGLVHTDTQYF. This chain joins TRBV5-1 and TRBJ2-3, with TRBD2 matching over 8 bases. The CDR3 is 15 residues long. The trim removed 3 bases at V and 2 bases at J, leaving 5 bases unmatched. The germline V gene has CDR1 SGHRS and CDR2 YFSETQ.

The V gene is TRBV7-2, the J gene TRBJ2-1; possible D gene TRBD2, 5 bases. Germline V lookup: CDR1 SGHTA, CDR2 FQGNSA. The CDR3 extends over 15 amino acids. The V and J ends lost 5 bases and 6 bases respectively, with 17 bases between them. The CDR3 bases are TGTGCCAGCAGCCCCTCCAAGACTAAACCCAATGAGCAGTTCTTC. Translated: CASSPSKTKPNEQFF. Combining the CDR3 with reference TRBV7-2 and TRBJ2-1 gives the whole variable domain GAGVSQSPSNKVTEKGKDVELRCDPISGHTALYWYRQSLGQGLEFLIYFQGNSAPDKSGLPSDRFSAERTGGSVSTLTIQRTQQEDSAVYLCASSPSKTKPNEQFFGPGTRLTVL.

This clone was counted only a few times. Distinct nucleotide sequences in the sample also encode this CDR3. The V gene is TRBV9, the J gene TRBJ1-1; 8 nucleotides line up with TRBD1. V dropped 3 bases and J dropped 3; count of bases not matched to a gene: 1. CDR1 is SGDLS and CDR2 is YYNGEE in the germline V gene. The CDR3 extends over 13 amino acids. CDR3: CASSETGDTEAFF. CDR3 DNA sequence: TGTGCCAGCAGCGAGACAGGGGACACTGAAGCTTTCTTT. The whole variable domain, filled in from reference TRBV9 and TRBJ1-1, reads DSGVTQTPKHLITATGQRVTLRCSPRSGDLSVYWYQQSLDQGLQFLIQYYNGEERAKGNILERFSAQQFPDLHSELNLSSLELGDSALYFCASSETGDTEAFFGQGTRLTVV.

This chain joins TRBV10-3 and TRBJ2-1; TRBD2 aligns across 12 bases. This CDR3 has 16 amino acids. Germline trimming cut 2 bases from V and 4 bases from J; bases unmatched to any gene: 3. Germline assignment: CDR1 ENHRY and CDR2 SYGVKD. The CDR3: CAISERLAGDYNEQFF. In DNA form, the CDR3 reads TGTGCCATCAGTGAGAGACTAGCGGGAGATTACAATGAGCAGTTCTTC.

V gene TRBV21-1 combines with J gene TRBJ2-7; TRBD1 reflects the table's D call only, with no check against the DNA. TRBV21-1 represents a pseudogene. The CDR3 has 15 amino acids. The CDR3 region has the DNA TGTGCCAGCAGCAAAGGTGCTGAACAGGGGTACGAGCAGTACTTC. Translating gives CASSKGAEQGYEQYF.

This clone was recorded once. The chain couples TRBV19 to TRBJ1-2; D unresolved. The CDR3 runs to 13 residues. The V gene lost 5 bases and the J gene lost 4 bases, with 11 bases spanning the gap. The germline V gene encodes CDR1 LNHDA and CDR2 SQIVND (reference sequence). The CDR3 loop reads CASSSAASYGYTF. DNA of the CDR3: TGTGCCAGTAGTTCAGCCGCCAGCTATGGCTACACCTTC.

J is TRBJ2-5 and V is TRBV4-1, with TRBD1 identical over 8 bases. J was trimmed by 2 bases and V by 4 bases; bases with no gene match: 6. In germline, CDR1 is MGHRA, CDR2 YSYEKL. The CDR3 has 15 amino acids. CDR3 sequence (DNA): TGCGCCAGCAGCCCCCGGGACAGGCCACAAGAGACCCAGTACTTC. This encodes CASSPRDRPQETQYF.

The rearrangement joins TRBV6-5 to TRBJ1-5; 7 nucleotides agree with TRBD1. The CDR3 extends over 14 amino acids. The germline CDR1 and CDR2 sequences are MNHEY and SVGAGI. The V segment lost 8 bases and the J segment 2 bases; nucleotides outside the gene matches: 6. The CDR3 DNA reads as TGTGCCAGCGCCAGGACAGGCGGCAATCAGCCCCAGCATTTT. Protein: CASARTGGNQPQHF.